This entry features one T cell receptor beta chain sequence. Its antigen remains unknown. This record belongs to a study of cytomegalovirus exposure and HLA in healthy donors. For the study at large: There were about 85 million unique TCRs (from HLA-typed donors) in an early data release.

Study-wide results and limits: There were some V segments, including TRBV6-2 and TRBV6-3, excluded as indistinguishable.

Amplification used 60 Vbeta primers and 13 Jbeta primers. Sequencing was performed with immunoSEQ multiplex PCR; in TCRdb, only in-frame clones are kept and a portion is missing. The sample contains some 120,000 clones, 80% of which appear only once. Germline CDR1 is LNHDA and CDR2 is SQIVND (reference sequence). The CDR3 has 11 amino acids. Sequencing input: PBMCs. This rearrangement joins TRBV19 to TRBJ1-3; D remains unclear. The source is a male donor in good health and CMV-seronegative. The CDR3 region has the DNA TGTGTGGCCCTCTCTGGAAACACCATATATTTT. It yields the protein CVALSGNTIYF.